This TCR beta chain stems from a study of blood T cell repertoires in COVID-19. Study-wide context: Material from acute and convalescent COVID-19 was sourced from the United States, Italy and Spain.

The CDR3 length is 14 residues. V shed 4 bases and J 7 bases; nucleotides not matched to a gene: 10. Germline CDR1 reads SGHRS; CDR2 reads YFSETQ. The method was immunoSEQ multiplex PCR; TCRdb's version includes in-frame clones alone and lacks a portion of them. The table includes some 200,000 clones, around 95% detected once. The sample comprised peripheral blood. The receptor was isolated from a man younger than 40 with COVID-19, enrolled during active disease. The chain joins TRBV5-1 to TRBJ1-2; the match to TRBD1 covers 7 bases. The CDR3 is CASSTGQYSSGYTF. DNA for the CDR3: TGCGCCAGCAGCACGGGACAGTATAGTTCTGGCTACACCTTC.